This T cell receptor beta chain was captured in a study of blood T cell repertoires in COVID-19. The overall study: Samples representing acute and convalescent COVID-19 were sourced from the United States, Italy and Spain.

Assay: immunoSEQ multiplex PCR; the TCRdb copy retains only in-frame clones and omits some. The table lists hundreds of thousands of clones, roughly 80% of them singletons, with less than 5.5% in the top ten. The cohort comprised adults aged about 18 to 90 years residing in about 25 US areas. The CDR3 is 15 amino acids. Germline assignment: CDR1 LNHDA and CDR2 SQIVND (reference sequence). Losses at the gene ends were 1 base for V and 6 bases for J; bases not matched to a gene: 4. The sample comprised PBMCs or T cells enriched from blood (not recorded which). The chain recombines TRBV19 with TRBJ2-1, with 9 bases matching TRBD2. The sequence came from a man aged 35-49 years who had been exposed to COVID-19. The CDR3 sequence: CASSIGLAGRNEQFF. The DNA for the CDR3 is TGTGCCAGTAGTATAGGGCTAGCGGGACGCAATGAGCAGTTCTTC. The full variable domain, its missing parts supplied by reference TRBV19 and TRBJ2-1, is DGGITQSPKYLFRKEGQNVTLSCEQNLNHDAMYWYRQDPGQGLRLIYYSQIVNDFQKGDIAEGYSVSREKKESFPLTVTSAQKNPTAFYLCASSIGLAGRNEQFFGPGTRLTVL.